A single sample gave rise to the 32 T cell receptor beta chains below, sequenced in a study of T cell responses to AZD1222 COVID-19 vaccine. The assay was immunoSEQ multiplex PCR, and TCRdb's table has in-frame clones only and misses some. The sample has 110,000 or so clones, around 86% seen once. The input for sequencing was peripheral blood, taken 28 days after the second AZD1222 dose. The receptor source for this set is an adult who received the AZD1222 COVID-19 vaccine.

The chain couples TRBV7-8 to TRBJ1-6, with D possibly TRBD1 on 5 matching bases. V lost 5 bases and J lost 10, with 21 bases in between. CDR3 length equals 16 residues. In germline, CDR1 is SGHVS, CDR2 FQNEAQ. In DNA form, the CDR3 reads TGTGCCAGCAGCCTAACCGGGACCTCAAAAGGGTCACCCCTCCACTTT. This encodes CASSLTGTSKGSPLHF.

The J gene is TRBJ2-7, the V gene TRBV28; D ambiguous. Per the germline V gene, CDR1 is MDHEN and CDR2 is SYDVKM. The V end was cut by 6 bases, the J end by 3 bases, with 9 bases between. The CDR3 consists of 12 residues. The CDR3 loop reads CASSYDGYEQYF. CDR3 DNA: TGTGCCAGCAGCTACGACGGCTACGAGCAGTACTTC.

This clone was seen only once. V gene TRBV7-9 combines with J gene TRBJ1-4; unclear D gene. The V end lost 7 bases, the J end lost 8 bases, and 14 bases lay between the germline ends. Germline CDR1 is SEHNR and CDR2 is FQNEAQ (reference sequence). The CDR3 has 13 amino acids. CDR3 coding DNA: TGTGCCAGCAACCTAGGGCATGAGGAAAAACTGTTTTTT. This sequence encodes CASNLGHEEKLFF.

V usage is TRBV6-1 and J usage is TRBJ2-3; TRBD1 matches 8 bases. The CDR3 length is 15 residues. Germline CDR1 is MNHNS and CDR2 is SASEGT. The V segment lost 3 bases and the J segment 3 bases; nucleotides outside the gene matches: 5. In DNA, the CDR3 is TGTGCCAGCAGTGACCGACAGGGGCGGACAGATACGCAGTATTTT. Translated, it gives CASSDRQGRTDTQYF.

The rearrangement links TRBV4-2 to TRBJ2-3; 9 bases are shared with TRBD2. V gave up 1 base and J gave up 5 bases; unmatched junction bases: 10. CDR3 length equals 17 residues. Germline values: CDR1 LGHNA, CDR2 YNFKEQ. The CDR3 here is CASSQAQPGLAKDTQYF. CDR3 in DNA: TGTGCCAGCAGCCAAGCTCAACCGGGACTAGCAAAAGATACGCAGTATTTT.

Here the CDR3 DNA reads TGTGCCAGTAGTATTGGGACAGGGGTGCGGGAGCAGTACTTC. Protein product: CASSIGTGVREQYF. The V and J genes are TRBV19 and TRBJ2-7; 10 positions agree with TRBD1. The CDR3 is 14 residues long. Germline values: CDR1 LNHDA, CDR2 SQIVND (reference sequence). The V and J ends lost 3 bases and 7 bases, in that order; junction bases with no gene match: 6.

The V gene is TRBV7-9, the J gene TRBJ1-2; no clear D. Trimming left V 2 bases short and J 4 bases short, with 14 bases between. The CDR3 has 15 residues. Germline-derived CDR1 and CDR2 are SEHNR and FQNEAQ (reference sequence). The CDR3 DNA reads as TGTGCCAGCAGCTTAACACAGACCCGAACCTATGGCTACACCTTC. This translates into CASSLTQTRTYGYTF.

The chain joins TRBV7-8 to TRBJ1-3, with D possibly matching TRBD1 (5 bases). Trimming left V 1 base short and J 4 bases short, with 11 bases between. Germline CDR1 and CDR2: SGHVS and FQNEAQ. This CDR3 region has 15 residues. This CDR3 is CASSLVEGPGNTIYF. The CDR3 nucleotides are TGTGCCAGCAGCTTAGTGGAGGGGCCCGGAAACACCATATATTTT.

DNA of the CDR3: TGTGCCAGCGCCAGCGGGTTTGGCTACACCTTC. It codes for CASASGFGYTF. This chain joins TRBV28 and TRBJ1-2; no reliable D call. V lost 8 bases, J lost 7 bases, and 11 bases lay in between. CDR3 length equals 11 residues. Germline V gene lookup returns CDR1 MDHEN and CDR2 SYDVKM.

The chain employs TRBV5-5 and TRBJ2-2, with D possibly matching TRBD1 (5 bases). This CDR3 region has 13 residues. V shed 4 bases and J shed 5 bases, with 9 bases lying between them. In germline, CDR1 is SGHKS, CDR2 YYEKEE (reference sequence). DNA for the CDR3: TGTGCCAGCAGCGCCTCAGGGACCGGGGAGCTGTTTTTT. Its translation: CASSASGTGELFF.

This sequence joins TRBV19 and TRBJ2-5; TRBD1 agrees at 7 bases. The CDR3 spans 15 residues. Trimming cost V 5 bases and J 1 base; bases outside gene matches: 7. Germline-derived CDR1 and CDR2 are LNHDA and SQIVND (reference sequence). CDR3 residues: CASSSDRLPQETQYF. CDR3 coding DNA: TGTGCCAGTAGTTCGGACAGGTTACCCCAAGAGACCCAGTACTTC.

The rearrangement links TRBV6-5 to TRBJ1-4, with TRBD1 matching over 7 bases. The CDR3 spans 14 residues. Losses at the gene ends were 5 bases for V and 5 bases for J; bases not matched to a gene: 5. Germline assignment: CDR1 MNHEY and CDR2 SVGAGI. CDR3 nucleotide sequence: TGTGCCAGCAGTACCGGGACAGCCAATGAAAAACTGTTTTTT. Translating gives CASSTGTANEKLFF.

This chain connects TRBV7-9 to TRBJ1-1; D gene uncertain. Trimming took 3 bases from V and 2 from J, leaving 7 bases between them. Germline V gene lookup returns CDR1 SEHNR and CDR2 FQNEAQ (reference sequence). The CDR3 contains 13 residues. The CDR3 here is CASSLTYNTEAFF. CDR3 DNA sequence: TGTGCCAGCAGCTTGACATACAACACTGAAGCTTTCTTT.

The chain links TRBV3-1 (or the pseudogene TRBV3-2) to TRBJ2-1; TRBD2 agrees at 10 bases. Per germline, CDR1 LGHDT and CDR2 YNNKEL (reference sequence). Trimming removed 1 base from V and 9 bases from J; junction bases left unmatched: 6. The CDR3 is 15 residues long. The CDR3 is CASSQGTSGIVEQFF. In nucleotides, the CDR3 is TGTGCCAGCAGCCAAGGTACTAGCGGGATCGTTGAGCAGTTCTTC.

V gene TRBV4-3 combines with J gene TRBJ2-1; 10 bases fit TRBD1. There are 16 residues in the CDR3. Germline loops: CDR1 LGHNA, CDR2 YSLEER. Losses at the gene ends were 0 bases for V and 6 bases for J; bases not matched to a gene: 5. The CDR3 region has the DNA TGCGCCAGCAGCCAAGACCCCGGGACAGGGGTCAATGAGCAGTTCTTC. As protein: CASSQDPGTGVNEQFF.

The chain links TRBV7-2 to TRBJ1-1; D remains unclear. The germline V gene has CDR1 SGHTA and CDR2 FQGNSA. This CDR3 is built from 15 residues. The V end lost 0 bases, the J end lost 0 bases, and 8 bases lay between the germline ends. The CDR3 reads CASSLAYGMNTEAFF. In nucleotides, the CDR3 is TGTGCCAGCAGCTTAGCGTACGGAATGAACACTGAAGCTTTCTTT.

The chain's CDR3 is CASSHPGQGGYEQYF. The CDR3 DNA follows: TGTGCCAGCAGTCACCCGGGACAGGGGGGTTACGAGCAGTACTTC. The chain uses TRBV28 and TRBJ2-7; TRBD1 aligns across 11 bases. This CDR3 has 15 amino acids. Germline CDR1 reads MDHEN; CDR2 reads SYDVKM. J lost 4 bases, V lost 5 bases, and 7 bases had no gene match.

The CDR3 DNA follows: TGTGCCAGCACCCTCGGCGAGACCCAGTACTTC. Residues: CASTLGETQYF. The genes are TRBV12-3 or TRBV12-4 and TRBJ2-5; D unclear. The CDR3 is 11 residues long. V shed 7 bases and J shed 5 bases, with 8 bases lying between them.

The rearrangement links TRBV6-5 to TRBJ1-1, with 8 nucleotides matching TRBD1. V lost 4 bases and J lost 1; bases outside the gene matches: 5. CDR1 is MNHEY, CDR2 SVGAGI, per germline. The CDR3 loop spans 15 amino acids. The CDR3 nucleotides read TGTGCCAGCAGTTCCGGGACAGGTAGGAACACTGAAGCTTTCTTT. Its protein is CASSSGTGRNTEAFF.

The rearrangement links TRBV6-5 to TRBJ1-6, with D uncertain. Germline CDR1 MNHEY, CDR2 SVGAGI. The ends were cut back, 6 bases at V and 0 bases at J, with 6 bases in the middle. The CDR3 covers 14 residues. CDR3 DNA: TGTGCCAGCAGCCCGGGCTCCTATAATTCACCCCTCCACTTT. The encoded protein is CASSPGSYNSPLHF.

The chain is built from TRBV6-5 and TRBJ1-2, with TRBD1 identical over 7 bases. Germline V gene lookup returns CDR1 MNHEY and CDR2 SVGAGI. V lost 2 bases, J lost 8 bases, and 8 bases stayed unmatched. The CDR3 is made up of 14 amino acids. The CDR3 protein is CASSYASQGPGYTF. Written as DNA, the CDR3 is TGTGCCAGCAGTTACGCATCACAGGGGCCCGGCTACACCTTC.

CDR3: CASSKSLGQSGELFF. Written as DNA, the CDR3 is TGTGCCAGCAGTAAAAGCCTAGGACAGTCCGGGGAGCTGTTTTTT. V gene TRBV6-4 combines with J gene TRBJ2-2, with a tentative D call TRBD1 (6 bases). Trimming pared 5 bases from V and 6 bases from J, leaving 16 bases between. The CDR3 has 15 residues. From germline, CDR1 is MRHNA and CDR2 SNTAGT.

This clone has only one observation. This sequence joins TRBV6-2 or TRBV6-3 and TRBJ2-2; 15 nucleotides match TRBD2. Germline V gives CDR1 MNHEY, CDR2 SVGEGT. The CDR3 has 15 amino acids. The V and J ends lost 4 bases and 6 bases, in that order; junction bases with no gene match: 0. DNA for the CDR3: TGTGCCAGCAGTTGGACTAGCGGGGGGGCCGGGGAGCTGTTTTTT. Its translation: CASSWTSGGAGELFF.

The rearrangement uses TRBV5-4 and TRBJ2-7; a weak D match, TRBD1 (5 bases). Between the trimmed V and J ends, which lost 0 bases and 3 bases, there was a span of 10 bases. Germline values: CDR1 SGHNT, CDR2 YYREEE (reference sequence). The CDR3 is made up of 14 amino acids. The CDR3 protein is CASSLGQPFYEQYF. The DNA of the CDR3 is TGTGCCAGCAGCTTGGGACAGCCCTTCTACGAGCAGTACTTC.

In DNA, the CDR3 is TGTGCCAGTAGTTACGGGGGCCATAGCAATCAGCCCCAGCATTTT. Translating it yields CASSYGGHSNQPQHF. This chain uses TRBV19 with TRBJ1-5; D might be TRBD1 (6 bases). The V end was cut by 5 bases, the J end by 0 bases, with 11 bases between. The CDR3 has 15 amino acids. CDR1 is LNHDA and CDR2 is SQIVND in the germline V gene (reference sequence).

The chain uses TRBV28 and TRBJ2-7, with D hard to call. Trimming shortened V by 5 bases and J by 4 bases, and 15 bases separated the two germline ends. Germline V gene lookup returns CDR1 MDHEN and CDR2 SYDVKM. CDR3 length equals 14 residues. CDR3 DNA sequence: TGTGCCAGCAGTACCCCCGGGCCACTTTACGAGCAGTACTTC. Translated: CASSTPGPLYEQYF.

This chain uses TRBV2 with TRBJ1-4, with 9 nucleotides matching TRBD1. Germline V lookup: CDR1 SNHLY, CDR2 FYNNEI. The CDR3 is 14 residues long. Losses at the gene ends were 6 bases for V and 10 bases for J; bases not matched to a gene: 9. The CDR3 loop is CASRTGGPFGKLFF. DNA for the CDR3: TGTGCCAGCAGAACAGGGGGCCCCTTCGGAAAACTGTTTTTT. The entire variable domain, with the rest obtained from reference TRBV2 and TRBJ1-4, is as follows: EPEVTQTPSHQVTQMGQEVILRCVPISNHLYFYWYRQILGQKVEFLVSFYNNEISEKSEIFDDQFSVERPDGSNFTLKIRSTKLEDSAMYFCASRTGGPFGKLFFGSGTQLSVL.

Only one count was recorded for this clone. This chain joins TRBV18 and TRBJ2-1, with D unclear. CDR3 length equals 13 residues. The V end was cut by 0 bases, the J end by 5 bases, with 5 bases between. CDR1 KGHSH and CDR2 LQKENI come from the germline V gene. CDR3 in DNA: TGTGCCAGCTCACCACCGGGGAACAATGAGCAGTTCTTC. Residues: CASSPPGNNEQFF.

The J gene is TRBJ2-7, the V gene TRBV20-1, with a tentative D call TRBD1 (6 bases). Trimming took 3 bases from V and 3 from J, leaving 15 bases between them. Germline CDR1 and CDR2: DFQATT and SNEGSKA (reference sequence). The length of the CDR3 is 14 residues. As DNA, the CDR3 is TGCAGTGCTAGTAACACCCTAGGGGGCTACGAGCAGTACTTC. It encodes CSASNTLGGYEQYF.

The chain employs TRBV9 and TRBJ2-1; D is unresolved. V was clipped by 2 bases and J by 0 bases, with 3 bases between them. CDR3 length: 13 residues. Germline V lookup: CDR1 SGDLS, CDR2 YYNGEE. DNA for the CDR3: TGTGCCAGCAGCGTCGACTCCTACAATGAGCAGTTCTTC. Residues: CASSVDSYNEQFF.

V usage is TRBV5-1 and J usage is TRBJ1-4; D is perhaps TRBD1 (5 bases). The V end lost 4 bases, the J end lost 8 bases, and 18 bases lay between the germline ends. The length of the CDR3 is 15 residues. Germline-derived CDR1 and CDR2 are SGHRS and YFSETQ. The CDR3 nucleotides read TGCGCCAGCAGCCGGGAGGGCAGGGAGGAGGAAAAACTGTTTTTT. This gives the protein CASSREGREEEKLFF.

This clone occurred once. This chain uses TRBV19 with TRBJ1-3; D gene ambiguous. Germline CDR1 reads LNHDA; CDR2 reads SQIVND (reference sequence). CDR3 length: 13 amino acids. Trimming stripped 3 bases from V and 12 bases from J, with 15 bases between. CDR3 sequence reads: CASSIRRARDIYF. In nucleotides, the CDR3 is TGTGCCAGTAGTATTCGGAGGGCGCGAGACATATATTTT.